Shown below are 17 T cell receptor beta chains from a single sample sequenced in a study of cytomegalovirus exposure and HLA in healthy donors. PCR employed 60 Vbeta and 13 Jbeta primers. Libraries were prepared by immunoSEQ multiplex PCR; TCRdb keeps only in-frame clonotypes and omits some of them. The sample lists approximately 200,000 clones; roughly four fifths were seen once. Sequencing was carried out using PBMCs. The receptors originated from a girl aged 5-17 years in good health and CMV-seronegative.

The rearrangement joins TRBV2 to TRBJ1-2; D call uncertain. Germline V gene lookup returns CDR1 SNHLY and CDR2 FYNNEI. This CDR3 comprises 12 residues. Trimming took 6 bases from V and 10 from J, leaving 15 bases between them. This CDR3 is CASRTVGEDYTF. CDR3 in DNA: TGTGCCAGCAGGACGGTTGGGGAGGACTACACCTTC.

This clone was seen once. The chain uses TRBV30 and TRBJ2-3; D perhaps matches TRBD2 (6 bases). Trimming left V 0 bases short and J 1 base short, with 8 bases between. The CDR3 consists of 14 residues. The germline V gene has CDR1 GTSNPN and CDR2 SVGIG (reference sequence). This chain's CDR3 is CAWSVTGGTDTQYF. The CDR3 DNA is TGTGCCTGGAGTGTAACGGGAGGCACAGATACGCAGTATTTT.

This chain joins TRBV28 and TRBJ1-1; TRBD1 agrees at 7 bases. Looked up from germline, CDR1 is MDHEN and CDR2 is SYDVKM. J gave up 1 base and V 3 bases, and 5 bases lay outside the gene matches. The CDR3 extends over 15 amino acids. CDR3 in DNA: TGTGCCAGCAGTTTGTGGCAGGGGGGGAACACTGAAGCTTTCTTT. Translating it yields CASSLWQGGNTEAFF.

This chain joins TRBV19 and TRBJ1-1; the D gene is possibly TRBD1 (5 bases). CDR3 size: 13 residues. Trimming cost V 3 bases and J 10 bases, with 15 bases left between them. Germline lookup yields CDR1 LNHDA and CDR2 SQIVND (reference sequence). The CDR3 bases are TGTGCCAGTAGTATGGGAGGGACTTTGGCAGCTTTCTTT. This translates into CASSMGGTLAAFF.

This chain connects TRBV4-3 to TRBJ2-3; TRBD2 agrees at 9 bases. From germline, CDR1 is LGHNA and CDR2 YSLEER. The CDR3 has 17 amino acids. V was pared by 3 bases and J by 1 base, with 8 bases of the junction left unmatched. This chain's CDR3 is CASSHSLAGGGTDTQYF. CDR3 in DNA: TGCGCCAGCAGCCATTCACTGGCGGGGGGGGGCACAGATACGCAGTATTTT.

The genes are TRBV30 and TRBJ2-3; TRBD2 aligns across 14 bases. Germline loops: CDR1 GTSNPN, CDR2 SVGIG (reference sequence). V lost 1 base and J lost 5; bases outside the gene matches: 8. CDR3 length equals 17 residues. The chain's CDR3 is CAWSGLAGGPGRDTQYF. As DNA, the CDR3 is TGTGCCTGGAGTGGACTAGCGGGAGGGCCGGGAAGAGATACGCAGTATTTT.

This sequence joins TRBV30 and TRBJ1-4, with 10 bases fitting TRBD1. The CDR3 has 15 amino acids. CDR1 GTSNPN and CDR2 SVGIG come from the germline V gene (reference sequence). J gave up 5 bases and V 3 bases, and 6 bases lay outside the gene matches. The chain's CDR3 is CAWRAWDRGNEKLFF. In DNA form, the CDR3 reads TGTGCCTGGAGAGCCTGGGACAGGGGAAATGAAAAACTGTTTTTT.

The J gene is TRBJ2-1, the V gene TRBV2; 14 positions match TRBD2. V shed 4 bases, J shed 3 bases, and the junction held 8 bases outside the gene matches. From germline, CDR1 is SNHLY and CDR2 FYNNEI. The CDR3 consists of 18 residues. CDR3 residues: CASSGRLAGGPGYNEQFF. CDR3 DNA sequence: TGTGCCAGCAGTGGAAGACTAGCGGGGGGGCCAGGCTACAATGAGCAGTTCTTC.

This clone was observed a few times. The gene calls are TRBV2 and TRBJ2-7; the match to TRBD2 covers 10 bases. V gave up 6 bases and J gave up 1 base; unmatched junction bases: 6. Germline loops: CDR1 SNHLY, CDR2 FYNNEI. The CDR3 loop spans 15 amino acids. The CDR3 reads CASRGGLAESYEQYF. CDR3 nucleotides: TGTGCCAGCAGAGGAGGACTAGCGGAATCCTACGAGCAGTACTTC.

The chain joins TRBV7-9 to TRBJ1-4, with 8 bases identical to TRBD1. Germline V gives CDR1 SEHNR, CDR2 FQNEAQ (reference sequence). The junction had 7 bases not matched to a gene; V was cut back by 5 bases and J by 8 bases. The CDR3 has 14 residues. The CDR3 DNA sequence: TGTGCCAGCAGCGACAGGGGATTGGGCGAAAAACTGTTTTTT. As protein: CASSDRGLGEKLFF. Based on the CDR3 plus reference TRBV7-9 and TRBJ1-4, the full variable domain is DTGVSQNPRHKITKRGQNVTFRCDPISEHNRLYWYRQTLGQGPEFLTYFQNEAQLEKSRLLSDRFSAERPKGSFSTLEIQRTEQGDSAMYLCASSDRGLGEKLFFGSGTQLSVL.

This clone occurred a few times. The chain joins TRBV9 to TRBJ2-7; D is possibly TRBD2 (5 bases). V shed 4 bases and J shed 0 bases, with 11 bases lying between them. CDR1 and CDR2 from the germline V gene are SGDLS and YYNGEE. This CDR3 spans 14 amino acids. The chain's CDR3 is CASSPRLTSYEQYF. In nucleotides, the CDR3 is TGTGCCAGCAGCCCCCGACTAACCTCCTACGAGCAGTACTTC. Full variable domain (missing parts from reference TRBV9 and TRBJ2-7): DSGVTQTPKHLITATGQRVTLRCSPRSGDLSVYWYQQSLDQGLQFLIQYYNGEERAKGNILERFSAQQFPDLHSELNLSSLELGDSALYFCASSPRLTSYEQYFGPGTRLTVT.

The V gene is TRBV7-2, the J gene TRBJ2-2; 7 positions match TRBD2. V gave up 4 bases and J gave up 6 bases; unmatched junction bases: 11. The CDR3 has 16 residues. CDR1 is SGHTA, CDR2 FQGNSA, per germline. The CDR3 here is CASSSSPSGISGELFF. The CDR3 DNA reads TGTGCCAGCAGCTCTTCGCCAAGCGGGATTTCCGGGGAGCTGTTTTTT. Full variable domain (outside the CDR3, taken from reference TRBV7-2 and TRBJ2-2): GAGVSQSPSNKVTEKGKDVELRCDPISGHTALYWYRQSLGQGLEFLIYFQGNSAPDKSGLPSDRFSAERTGGSVSTLTIQRTQQEDSAVYLCASSSSPSGISGELFFGEGSRLTVL.

The chain has TRBV5-1 and TRBJ1-3, with D maybe TRBD1 (5 bases). This CDR3 region has 15 residues. Per the germline V gene, CDR1 is SGHRS and CDR2 is YFSETQ. V was trimmed by 0 bases and J by 0 bases, leaving 7 bases between them. The CDR3 DNA reads as TGCGCCAGCAGCTTGGGACAGCTCTCTGGAAACACCATATATTTT. Translating gives CASSLGQLSGNTIYF. The full variable domain, its missing parts supplied by reference TRBV5-1 and TRBJ1-3, is KAGVTQTPRYLIKTRGQQVTLSCSPISGHRSVSWYQQTPGQGLQFLFEYFSETQRNKGNFPGRFSGRQFSNSRSEMNVSTLELGDSALYLCASSLGQLSGNTIYFGEGSWLTVV.

V is TRBV18 and J is TRBJ2-5; D is uncertain. V lost 1 base to trimming and J lost 0 bases, with 9 bases between them. The V gene's germline CDR1 is KGHSH and CDR2 LQKENI. This CDR3 spans 15 amino acids. The CDR3: CASSPLITDQETQYF. In nucleotides, the CDR3 is TGTGCCAGCTCACCACTCATCACAGACCAAGAGACCCAGTACTTC.

This clone has more than one count but fewer than ten. V usage is TRBV7-3 and J usage is TRBJ1-1, with 7 positions matching TRBD1. Looked up from germline, CDR1 is SGHTA and CDR2 is FQGTGA. With 1 base clipped from V and 0 bases from J, the junction kept 5 bases outside the gene matches. The CDR3 contains 16 residues. The CDR3 is CASSLNRGGLNTEAFF. The CDR3 DNA is TGTGCCAGCAGCTTAAACAGGGGTGGGTTGAACACTGAAGCTTTCTTT.

This clone is a singleton in its sample. The chain combines TRBV29-1 with TRBJ2-2; TRBD2 might be the D (6 bases). Per the germline V gene, CDR1 is SQVTM and CDR2 is ANQGSEA. V was shortened by 3 bases and J by 2 bases, with 10 bases between the two germline ends. The CDR3 consists of 14 residues. CDR3 amino acids: CSVDGSVNTGELFF. CDR3 nucleotides: TGCAGCGTTGACGGGAGTGTAAACACCGGGGAGCTGTTTTTT.

The chain combines TRBV5-1 with TRBJ2-6, with D possibly TRBD1 on 6 matching bases. Germline values: CDR1 SGHRS, CDR2 YFSETQ. V was shortened by 0 bases and J by 0 bases, with 13 bases between the two germline ends. The CDR3 sequence is 18 residues long. This CDR3 is CASSLVATGSSGANVLTF. The DNA of the CDR3 is TGCGCCAGCAGCTTGGTCGCGACAGGTAGCTCTGGGGCCAACGTCCTGACTTTC.